These 19 T cell receptor beta chains were sequenced from one sample in a study of T cell responses to AZD1222 COVID-19 vaccine. Profiled with immunoSEQ multiplex PCR; TCRdb holds only in-frame clones, not every one. The sample has 100,000 to 150,000 clones; about 87% are singletons. The sample consisted of peripheral blood, taken on day 0 of AZD1222 vaccination. The origin of the receptors is an adult in good health.

The chain carries TRBV29-1 and TRBJ2-3; TRBD2 agrees at 8 bases. V was pared by 3 bases and J by 5 bases, with 7 bases of the junction left unmatched. Germline assignment: CDR1 SQVTM and CDR2 ANQGSEA. This CDR3 is 14 amino acids long. The CDR3 DNA is TGCAGCGTTGACAAGCGGGAGATCGGAGATACGCAGTATTTT. Amino acids: CSVDKREIGDTQYF.

The chain links TRBV19 to TRBJ2-2; D gene ambiguous. V was pared by 7 bases and J by 4 bases, with 4 bases between. This CDR3 region has 11 residues. Germline V gives CDR1 LNHDA, CDR2 SQIVND (reference sequence). CDR3 loop: CASTFTGELFF. The CDR3 nucleotides are TGTGCCAGTACCTTCACCGGGGAGCTGTTTTTT.

CDR3 in DNA: TGTGCCTGCCGACAAGGGACAGGGGAATACTATGGCTACACCTTC. Encoded protein: CACRQGTGEYYGYTF. V gene TRBV6-5 combines with J gene TRBJ1-2; 10 nucleotides line up with TRBD1. The CDR3 is 15 residues long. Germline assignment: CDR1 MNHEY and CDR2 SVGAGI. With V trimmed by 11 bases and J by 3 bases, 12 bases remained unmatched.

The chain is built from TRBV6-1 and TRBJ1-1; D is ambiguous. Germline lookup yields CDR1 MNHNS and CDR2 SASEGT. V gave up 7 bases and J gave up 0 bases, with 9 bases separating them. The CDR3 spans 13 residues. The CDR3 DNA sequence: TGTGCCAGCACCTGGACGGTGAACACTGAAGCTTTCTTT. This encodes CASTWTVNTEAFF.

The gene calls are TRBV24-1 and TRBJ2-3; 9 bases are a match to TRBD2. The germline V gene has CDR1 KGHDR and CDR2 SFDVKD. The V segment lost 5 bases and the J segment 2 bases; nucleotides outside the gene matches: 7. CDR3 length: 16 residues. CDR3 residues: CATSAGSGGSTDTQYF. Written as DNA, the CDR3 is TGTGCCACCAGTGCGGGGAGCGGGGGGTCCACAGATACGCAGTATTTT.

V and J are TRBV5-1 and TRBJ2-3; D may be TRBD1 (6 bases). V dropped 5 bases and J dropped 2 bases, with 12 bases sitting between them. Germline V gives CDR1 SGHRS, CDR2 YFSETQ. The CDR3 totals 14 residues. This CDR3 is CASRPQGATDTQYF. The CDR3 coding sequence is TGCGCCAGCAGACCACAGGGAGCCACAGATACGCAGTATTTT.

A few counts support this clone. At one of its ends the junction is not consistent with the germline gene, which may arise from a read error. The chain joins TRBV7-7 to TRBJ1-5; 8 bases map to TRBD1. The CDR3 has 15 residues. Germline V gives CDR1 SSHAT, CDR2 FNYEAQ (reference sequence). CDR3 DNA sequence: TGTGCTAGCAGCTCCGGACAGGGCATGAATCGGCCCCAGCATTTT. Amino acids: CASSSGQGMNRPQHF.

The rearrangement links TRBV3-1 (or the pseudogene TRBV3-2) to TRBJ1-2; 8 nucleotides agree with TRBD1. Germline trimming cut 5 bases from V and 4 bases from J; bases unmatched to any gene: 6. The germline V gene encodes CDR1 LGHDT and CDR2 YNNKEL (reference sequence). This CDR3 is built from 14 residues. The CDR3 nucleotides read TGTGCCAGCAGCATTGGACAGGGATCCTATGGCTACACCTTC. Its translation: CASSIGQGSYGYTF.

This rearrangement joins TRBV7-2 to TRBJ1-3; tentatively, D is TRBD1 (6 bases). Germline CDR1 is SGHTA and CDR2 is FQGNSA. The CDR3 loop spans 16 amino acids. The ends were cut back, 1 base at V and 0 bases at J, with 10 bases in the middle. The CDR3 DNA reads TGTGCCAGCAGCTTAGTGGGGGCCTTCTCTGGAAACACCATATATTTT. Protein sequence: CASSLVGAFSGNTIYF. Filled out from reference TRBV7-2 and TRBJ1-3, the complete variable domain reads GAGVSQSPSNKVTEKGKDVELRCDPISGHTALYWYRQSLGQGLEFLIYFQGNSAPDKSGLPSDRFSAERTGGSVSTLTIQRTQQEDSAVYLCASSLVGAFSGNTIYFGEGSWLTVV.

The chain employs TRBV27 and TRBJ2-7; 7 positions match TRBD1. The ends lost 8 bases at V and 0 bases at J; junction bases unmatched: 10. CDR3 length: 15 residues. From germline, CDR1 is MNHEY and CDR2 SMNVEV (reference sequence). The CDR3 region is CASRSPGTVSYEQYF. CDR3 DNA sequence: TGTGCCAGCCGGTCCCCAGGGACAGTCTCCTACGAGCAGTACTTC.

The chain recombines TRBV2 with TRBJ1-2; D remains ambiguous. This CDR3 region has 12 residues. Germline V gene sequence: CDR1 SNHLY, CDR2 FYNNEI. V lost 5 bases and J 7 bases, leaving 11 bases between the germline ends. This chain's CDR3 is CASSLVVFGYTF. DNA of the CDR3: TGTGCCAGCAGTCTAGTGGTATTTGGCTACACCTTC.

The rearrangement links TRBV4-1 to TRBJ2-1; 11 bases are shared with TRBD2. The J segment lost 9 bases and the V segment lost 0 bases, leaving 4 bases of the junction unmatched. This CDR3 comprises 15 residues. CDR1 is MGHRA and CDR2 is YSYEKL in the germline V gene. The CDR3 nucleotides read TGCGCCAGCAGCCAAGATAGGCTAGCGGGGGGTGAGCAGTTCTTC. As protein: CASSQDRLAGGEQFF.

The rearrangement joins TRBV6-2 or TRBV6-3 to TRBJ1-2; 7 nucleotides match TRBD1. After removal of 5 bases from V and 2 bases from J, the junction contained 8 bases not matched to a gene. Germline V CDR1 and CDR2: MNHEY, SVGEGT. The CDR3 totals 15 residues. The CDR3, as DNA: TGTGCCAGCAGTCAAGGACAGGCGATGAACTATGGCTACACCTTC. It translates to CASSQGQAMNYGYTF.

This chain connects TRBV7-9 to TRBJ1-1, with D maybe TRBD1 (6 bases). Trimming cost V 5 bases and J 8 bases, with 15 bases left between them. The CDR3 sequence is 13 residues long. Germline V gives CDR1 SEHNR, CDR2 FQNEAQ (reference sequence). Here the CDR3 reads CASSAHATGEAFF. CDR3 coding DNA: TGTGCCAGCAGCGCGCACGCGACAGGCGAAGCTTTCTTT.

The chain joins TRBV3-1 (or the pseudogene TRBV3-2) to TRBJ2-7; 7 positions agree with TRBD1. The CDR3 extends over 16 amino acids. Trimming cost V 0 bases and J 3 bases; bases outside gene matches: 8. Germline values: CDR1 LGHDT, CDR2 YNNKEL (reference sequence). The CDR3 is CASSQEYWRQGYEQYF. Here the CDR3 DNA reads TGTGCCAGCAGCCAAGAGTATTGGAGACAGGGCTACGAGCAGTACTTC.

The chain has TRBV14 and TRBJ2-1; D is uncertain. The germline V gene has CDR1 SGHDN and CDR2 FVKESK. This CDR3 contains 14 residues. Trimming cost V 0 bases and J 4 bases, with 7 bases left between them. The CDR3 reads CASSQDTWYNEQFF. CDR3 nucleotides: TGTGCCAGCAGCCAAGATACTTGGTACAATGAGCAGTTCTTC. Supplemented by reference TRBV14 and TRBJ2-1, the full variable domain reads EAGVTQFPSHSVIEKGQTVTLRCDPISGHDNLYWYRRVMGKEIKFLLHFVKESKQDESGMPNNRFLAERTGGTYSTLKVQPAELEDSGVYFCASSQDTWYNEQFFGPGTRLTVL.

J is TRBJ1-1 and V is TRBV29-1; 8 bases align to TRBD1. Looked up from germline, CDR1 is SQVTM and CDR2 is ANQGSEA. V lost 5 bases and J lost 5; bases outside the gene matches: 7. The CDR3 loop spans 13 amino acids. The CDR3 sequence: CSVSGGLGTEAFF. The CDR3 coding sequence is TGCAGCGTTTCAGGGGGCCTGGGGACTGAAGCTTTCTTT.

The chain couples TRBV5-8 to TRBJ1-1, with D unresolved. The V end lost 4 bases, the J end lost 4 bases, and 5 bases lay between the germline ends. This CDR3 spans 11 amino acids. Germline V CDR1 and CDR2: SGHTS, YDEGEE. The CDR3 DNA reads as TGTGCCAGCAGCATTGTCACTGAAGCTTTCTTT. It yields the protein CASSIVTEAFF.

This clone was recorded only once. The rearrangement joins TRBV2 to TRBJ2-3, with D maybe TRBD2 (7 bases). V gave up 5 bases and J gave up 1 base, with 16 bases separating them. CDR1 SNHLY and CDR2 FYNNEI come from the germline V gene. The CDR3 has 16 residues. Here the CDR3 reads CASSNLGGPGTDTQYF. In DNA form, the CDR3 reads TGTGCCAGCAGTAACCTGGGGGGGCCTGGCACAGATACGCAGTATTTT.